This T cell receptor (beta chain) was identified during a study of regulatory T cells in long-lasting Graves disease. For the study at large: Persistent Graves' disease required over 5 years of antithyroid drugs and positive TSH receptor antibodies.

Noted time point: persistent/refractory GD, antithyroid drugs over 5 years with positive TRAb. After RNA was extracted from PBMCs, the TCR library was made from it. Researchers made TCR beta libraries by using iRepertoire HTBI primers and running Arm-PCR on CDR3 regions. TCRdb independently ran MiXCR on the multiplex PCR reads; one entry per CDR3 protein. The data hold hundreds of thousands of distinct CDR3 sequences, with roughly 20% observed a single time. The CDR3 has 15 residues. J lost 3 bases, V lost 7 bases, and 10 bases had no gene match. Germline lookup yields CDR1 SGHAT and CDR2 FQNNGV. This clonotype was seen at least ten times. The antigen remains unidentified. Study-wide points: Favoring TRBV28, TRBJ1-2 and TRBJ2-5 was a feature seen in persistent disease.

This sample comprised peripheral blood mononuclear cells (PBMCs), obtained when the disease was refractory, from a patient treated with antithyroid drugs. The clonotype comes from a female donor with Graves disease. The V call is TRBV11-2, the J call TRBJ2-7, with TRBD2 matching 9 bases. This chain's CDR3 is CASTQGGGVGYEQYF. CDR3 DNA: TGTGCCAGCACCCAGGGCGGGGGGGTTGGCTACGAGCAGTACTTC.